This TCR beta chain was recorded in a study of T cell responses to AZD1222 COVID-19 vaccine. Study conclusions and caveats: Donors were largely white British and mainly female; clonal diversity was possibly underestimated. Once two AZD1222 doses were given, Spike-specific TCR breadth and depth went up. Nearly half of spike-specific TCRs reportedly target variant regions that are unmutated in the B.1.351 and B.1.1.7 variants.

The CDR3 has 13 residues. V was shortened by 6 bases and J by 4 bases, with 12 bases between the two germline ends. CDR1 and CDR2 (germline): SEHNR, FQNEAQ (reference sequence). The study pooled second doses at about 4 or about 12 weeks. Sequencing was performed with immunoSEQ multiplex PCR; in TCRdb, only in-frame clones are kept and a portion is missing. The data hold 90,000 to 130,000 clones, with approximately 90% observed a single time. This clone was seen once. Its antigen is not known. This clonotype was sampled from an adult who received the AZD1222 COVID-19 vaccine. The J gene is TRBJ1-2, the V gene TRBV7-9, with D perhaps TRBD1 (5 bases). The specimen comprised peripheral blood, sampled 28 days after the second AZD1222 dose. DNA of the CDR3: TGTGCCAGCAGAGACTCCGGGACCTATGGCTACACCTTC. Protein: CASRDSGTYGYTF.